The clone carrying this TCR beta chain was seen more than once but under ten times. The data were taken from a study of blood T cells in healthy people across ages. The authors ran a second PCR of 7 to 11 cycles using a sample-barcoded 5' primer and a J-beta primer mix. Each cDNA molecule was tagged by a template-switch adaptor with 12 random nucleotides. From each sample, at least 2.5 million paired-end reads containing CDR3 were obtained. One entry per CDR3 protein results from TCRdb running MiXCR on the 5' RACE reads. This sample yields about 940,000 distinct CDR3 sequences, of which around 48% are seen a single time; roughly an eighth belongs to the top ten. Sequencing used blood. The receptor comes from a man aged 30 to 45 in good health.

CDR3 bases: TGTGCCAGTAGGGGGCAGGGGGGGGACTCCTACAATGAGCAGTTCTTC. Residues: CASRGQGGDSYNEQFF. The chain uses TRBV6-6 and TRBJ2-1, with D perhaps matching TRBD1 or TRBD2 (7 bases each). The germline gives CDR1 MNHNY, CDR2 SVGAGI (reference sequence). The V end was cut by 9 bases, the J end by 0 bases, with 18 bases between. The CDR3 spans 16 residues.